One and the same sample provided the 2 T cell receptor beta chains below, sequenced in a study of OX40 agonist ivuxolimab in advanced cancers. Here immunoSEQ multiplex PCR was the method, and the copy in TCRdb shows in-frame clones only, minus some. The sample includes some 98,000 clones, around 87% of them seen just once. The starting material was CD4+ or CD8+ T cells sorted from blood, obtained in a trial of the OX40 agonist ivuxolimab. The receptors were gathered from an adult with an advanced solid tumor such as melanoma, head and neck, liver or kidney cancer.

V and J are TRBV28 and TRBJ2-1, with 10 positions matching TRBD2. Per germline, CDR1 MDHEN and CDR2 SYDVKM. Losses at the gene ends were 2 bases for V and 7 bases for J; bases not matched to a gene: 8. The CDR3 totals 16 residues. The CDR3 DNA reads TGTGCCAGCAGTTTAGACGGAGCGGGGGGGCCAAATGAGCAGTTCTTC. Translation gives CASSLDGAGGPNEQFF.

This chain uses TRBV4-2 with TRBJ1-4; D is perhaps TRBD1 (5 bases). CDR1 is LGHNA and CDR2 is YNFKEQ in the germline V gene. The length of the CDR3 is 14 residues. V lost 0 bases to trimming and J lost 8 bases, with 10 bases between them. The CDR3 region has the DNA TGTGCCAGCAGCCAAGACAGGACACAGGAAAAACTGTTTTTT. This sequence encodes CASSQDRTQEKLFF.